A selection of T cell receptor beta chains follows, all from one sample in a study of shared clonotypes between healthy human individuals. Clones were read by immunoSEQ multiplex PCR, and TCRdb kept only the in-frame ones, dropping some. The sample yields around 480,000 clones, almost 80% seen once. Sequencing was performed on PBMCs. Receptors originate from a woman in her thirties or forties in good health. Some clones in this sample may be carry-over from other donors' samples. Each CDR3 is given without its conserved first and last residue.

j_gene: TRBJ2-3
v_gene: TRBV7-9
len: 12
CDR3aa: ASSYREMRDTQY

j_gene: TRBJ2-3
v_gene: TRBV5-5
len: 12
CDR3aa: ATNRGRGTDTQY

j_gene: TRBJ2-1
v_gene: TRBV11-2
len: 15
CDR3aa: ASSSLGVAGSYNEQF

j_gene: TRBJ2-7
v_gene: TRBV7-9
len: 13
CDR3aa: ASNPGGQGWYEQY

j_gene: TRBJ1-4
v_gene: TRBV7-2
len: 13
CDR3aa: ASSLAGQTNEKLF

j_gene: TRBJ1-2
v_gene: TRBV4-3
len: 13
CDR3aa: ASSQDWGDGYGYT

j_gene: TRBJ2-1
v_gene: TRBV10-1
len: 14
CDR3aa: ASSENLGGPGNEQF

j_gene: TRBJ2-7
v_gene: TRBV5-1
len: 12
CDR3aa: ASSTRAGVDEQY

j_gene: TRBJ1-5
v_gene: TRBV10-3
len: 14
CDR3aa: AISESGGHGNQPQH

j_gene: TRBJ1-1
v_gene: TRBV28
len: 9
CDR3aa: ASSPTGEAF

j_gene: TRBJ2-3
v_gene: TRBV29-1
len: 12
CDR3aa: SVGASGSTDTQY

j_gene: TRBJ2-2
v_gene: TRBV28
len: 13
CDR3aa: ASSPGGGKTGELF

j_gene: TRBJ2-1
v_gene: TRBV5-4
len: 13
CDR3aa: ASSPDRVRNNEQF

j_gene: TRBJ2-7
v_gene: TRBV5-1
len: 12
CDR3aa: ASSLAVGEYEQY

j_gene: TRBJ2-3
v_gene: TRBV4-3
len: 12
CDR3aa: ASSQQGAGDTQY

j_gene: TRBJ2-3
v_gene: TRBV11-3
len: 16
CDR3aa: ASSLDVVSSGATDTQY

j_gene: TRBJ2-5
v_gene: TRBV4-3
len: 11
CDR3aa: ASSQTLEETQY

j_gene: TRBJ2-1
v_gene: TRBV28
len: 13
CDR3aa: ASSSGDFDYNEQF

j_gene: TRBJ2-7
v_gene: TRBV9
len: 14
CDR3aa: ASSVASGPGSYEQY

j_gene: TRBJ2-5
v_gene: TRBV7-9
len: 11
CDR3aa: ASRTLREETQY

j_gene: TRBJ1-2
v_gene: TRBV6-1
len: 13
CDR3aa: ASRGGDRYNYGYT

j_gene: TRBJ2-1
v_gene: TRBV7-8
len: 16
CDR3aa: ASSPTLAGEGGGNEQF

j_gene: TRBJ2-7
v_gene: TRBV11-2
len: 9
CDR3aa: ASSLHHEQY

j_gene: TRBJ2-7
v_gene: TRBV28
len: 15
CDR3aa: ASSLKYRDKASYEQY

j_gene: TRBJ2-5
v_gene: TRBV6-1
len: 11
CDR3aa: ASSEGQEETQY

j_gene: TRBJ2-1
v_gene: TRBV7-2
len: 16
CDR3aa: ASSLAPGGAGVGNEQF

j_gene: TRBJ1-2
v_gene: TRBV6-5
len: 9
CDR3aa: ASRKDYGYT

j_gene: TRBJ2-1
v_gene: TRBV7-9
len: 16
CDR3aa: ASSPEGGSLSSYNEQF

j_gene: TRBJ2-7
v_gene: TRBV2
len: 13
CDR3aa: ASSAGTSVWNEQY

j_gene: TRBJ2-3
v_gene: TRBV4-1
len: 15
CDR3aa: ASSQDWGLVGTDTQY

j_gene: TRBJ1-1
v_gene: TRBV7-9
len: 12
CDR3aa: ASSFAAPYTEAF

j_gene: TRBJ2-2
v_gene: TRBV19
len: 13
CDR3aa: ASSIGARTHGELF

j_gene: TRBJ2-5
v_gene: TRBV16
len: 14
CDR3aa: ASSQSGTGLDGTQY

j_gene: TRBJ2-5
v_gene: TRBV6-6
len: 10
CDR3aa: ASSTTQETQY

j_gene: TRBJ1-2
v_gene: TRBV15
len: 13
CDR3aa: ATSKWSMANYGYT

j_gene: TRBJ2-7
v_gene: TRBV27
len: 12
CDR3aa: ASSSLGISYEQY

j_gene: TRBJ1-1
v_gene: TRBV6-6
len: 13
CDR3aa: ASSYSGQGHTEAF

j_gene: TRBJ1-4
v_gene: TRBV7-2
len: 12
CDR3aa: ASRRGGPNEKLF

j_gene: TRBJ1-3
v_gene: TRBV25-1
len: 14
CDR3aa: ASSDGGGHWGNTIY

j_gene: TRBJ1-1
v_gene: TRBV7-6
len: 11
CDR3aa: ASSLEENTEAF

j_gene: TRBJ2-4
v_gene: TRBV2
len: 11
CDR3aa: ASSDTRGTFWY

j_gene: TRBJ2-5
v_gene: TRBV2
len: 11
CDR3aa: ASNQGQGETQY

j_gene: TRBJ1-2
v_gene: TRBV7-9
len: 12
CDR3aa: ASSLIRTAYGYT

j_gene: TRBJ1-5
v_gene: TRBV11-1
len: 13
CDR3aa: ASRPEQGLNQPQH

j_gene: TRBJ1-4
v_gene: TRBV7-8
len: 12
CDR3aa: ASSLDRTNEKLF

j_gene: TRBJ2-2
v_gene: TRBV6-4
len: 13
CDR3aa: ASSETGEDTGELF

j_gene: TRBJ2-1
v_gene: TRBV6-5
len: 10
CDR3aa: ASGSRINEQF

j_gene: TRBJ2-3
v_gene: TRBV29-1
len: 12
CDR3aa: SVDGRGRADTQY

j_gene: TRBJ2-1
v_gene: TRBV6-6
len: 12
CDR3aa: ASSFQDRGNEQF

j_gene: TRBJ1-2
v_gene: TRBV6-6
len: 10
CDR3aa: ASRRSGYGYT

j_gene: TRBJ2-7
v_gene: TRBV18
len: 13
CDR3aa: ASSPPRGSPHEQY

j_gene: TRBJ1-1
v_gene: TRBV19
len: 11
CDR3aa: ASSWAGTTEAF

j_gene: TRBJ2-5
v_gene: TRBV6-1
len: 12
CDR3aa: ASSEGGWKETQY

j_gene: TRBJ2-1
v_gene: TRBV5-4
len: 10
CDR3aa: ASSLAVGGQF

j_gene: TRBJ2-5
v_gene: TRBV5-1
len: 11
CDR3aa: ASGRGHGETQY

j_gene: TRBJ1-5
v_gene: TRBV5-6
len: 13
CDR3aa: ASTRDRGHNQPQH

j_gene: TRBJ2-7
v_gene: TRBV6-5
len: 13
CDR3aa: ASSYSGTAVYEQY

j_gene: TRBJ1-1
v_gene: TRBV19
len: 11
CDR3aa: ASSIQGDTEAF